Listed here is a single T cell receptor beta chain. Germline-derived CDR1 and CDR2 are LNHNV and YYDKDF (reference sequence). The CDR3 spans 12 residues. V was trimmed by 4 bases and J by 11 bases, leaving 12 bases between them. Self-reported history from a screening survey and questionnaire set each donor's cohort. The source of the sample is a study of blood T cell repertoires in COVID-19. Sequencing was performed with immunoSEQ multiplex PCR; in TCRdb, only in-frame clones are kept and a portion is missing. This sample yields around 300,000 clones, of which roughly 89% are seen a single time; 1.5% to 2% belongs to the top ten.

Sequenced input: PBMCs or T cells enriched from blood (not recorded which). The clonotype originates from a woman between 55 and 75 years old who had recovered from COVID-19. The chain employs TRBV15 and TRBJ1-5; tentatively, D is TRBD1 (5 bases). CDR3 DNA: TGTGCCACCAGCATTCAGGGTCGGGCCCAGCATTTT. This encodes CATSIQGRAQHF.